The 29 T cell receptor beta chains below come from one sample, sequenced in a study of cytomegalovirus exposure and HLA in healthy donors. Some clones are missing from TCRdb's copy, which holds only in-frame ones; the method was immunoSEQ multiplex PCR. The repertoire has 190,000 or so clones, 80% to 85% of them found once; the top ten carry approximately 3%. Source material: PBMCs. The receptors originated from a woman under 30 in good health and CMV-seropositive.

The chain joins TRBV16 to TRBJ1-1; 8 nucleotides agree with TRBD1. The V segment lost 3 bases and the J segment 3 bases; nucleotides outside the gene matches: 6. Germline V gives CDR1 KGHSY, CDR2 FQNENV. This CDR3 is built from 15 residues. The DNA of the CDR3 is TGTGCCAGCAGCCACCTGACAGGGGCCGACACTGAAGCTTTCTTT. The encoded protein is CASSHLTGADTEAFF.

This chain uses TRBV7-3 with TRBJ2-5, with TRBD2 identical over 8 bases. The CDR3 runs 15 residues. With V trimmed by 4 bases and J by 7 bases, 11 bases remained unmatched. CDR1 and CDR2 (germline): SGHTA, FQGTGA. This CDR3 is CASSSQSGLGATQYF. The DNA for the CDR3 is TGTGCCAGCAGCTCTCAATCGGGACTAGGTGCGACCCAGTACTTC. The complete variable domain, with remaining parts taken from reference TRBV7-3 and TRBJ2-5, reads GAGVSQTPSNKVTEKGKYVELRCDPISGHTALYWYRQSLGQGPEFLIYFQGTGAADDSGLPNDRFFAVRPEGSVSTLKIQRTERGDSAVYLCASSSQSGLGATQYFGPGTRLLVL.

This chain links TRBV7-2 with TRBJ1-2; D remains ambiguous. V lost 0 bases to trimming and J lost 2 bases, with 10 bases between them. The V gene's germline CDR1 is SGHTA and CDR2 FQGNSA. The length of the CDR3 is 15 residues. The CDR3 nucleotides read TGTGCCAGCAGCTTAGCGTTTCCGGGGAACTATGGCTACACCTTC. Translated: CASSLAFPGNYGYTF. The full variable domain, rest sourced from reference TRBV7-2 and TRBJ1-2, is GAGVSQSPSNKVTEKGKDVELRCDPISGHTALYWYRQSLGQGLEFLIYFQGNSAPDKSGLPSDRFSAERTGGSVSTLTIQRTQQEDSAVYLCASSLAFPGNYGYTFGSGTRLTVV.

This chain joins TRBV4-3 and TRBJ1-2; possible D gene TRBD1, 6 bases. V lost 0 bases and J lost 8, with 22 bases in between. Germline CDR1 reads LGHNA; CDR2 reads YSLEER. The CDR3 consists of 17 residues. The CDR3 is CASSQDENGAGALGYTF. CDR3 coding DNA: TGCGCCAGCAGCCAAGATGAGAATGGGGCGGGGGCTTTAGGCTACACCTTC.

This clone occurred once. V usage is TRBV7-9 and J usage is TRBJ2-3; TRBD2 matches at 10 bases. J lost 5 bases, V lost 5 bases, and 4 bases had no gene match. Looked up from germline, CDR1 is SEHNR and CDR2 is FQNEAQ (reference sequence). The CDR3 runs to 14 residues. The CDR3 DNA sequence: TGTGCCAGCAGCGCGAGACTAGCGGGAGATACGCAGTATTTT. Translating it yields CASSARLAGDTQYF. The whole variable domain, remainder taken from reference TRBV7-9 and TRBJ2-3, is DTGVSQNPRHKITKRGQNVTFRCDPISEHNRLYWYRQTLGQGPEFLTYFQNEAQLEKSRLLSDRFSAERPKGSFSTLEIQRTEQGDSAMYLCASSARLAGDTQYFGPGTRLTVL.

This sequence joins TRBV27 and TRBJ2-1, with 8 bases aligning to TRBD2. CDR1 and CDR2 (germline): MNHEY, SMNVEV (reference sequence). The V segment lost 3 bases and the J segment 3 bases; nucleotides outside the gene matches: 7. The CDR3 is 16 amino acids. The CDR3 protein is CASSLTGGRNYNEQFF. The CDR3 DNA follows: TGTGCCAGCAGTTTGACGGGGGGGCGTAACTACAATGAGCAGTTCTTC.

The V gene is TRBV5-1, the J gene TRBJ2-5; no clear D gene. From germline, CDR1 is SGHRS and CDR2 YFSETQ. This CDR3 is 13 amino acids long. Between the trimmed V and J ends, which lost 4 bases and 1 base, there was a span of 8 bases. The CDR3 sequence: CASSMTTQETQYF. CDR3 nucleotides: TGCGCCAGCAGCATGACAACCCAAGAGACCCAGTACTTC.

The chain joins TRBV6-5 to TRBJ2-7; D may be TRBD1 (6 bases). Germline V lookup: CDR1 MNHEY, CDR2 SVGAGI. This CDR3 contains 11 residues. The ends were cut back, 5 bases at V and 11 bases at J, with 13 bases in the middle. As DNA, the CDR3 is TGTGCCAGCAGTAGCAGGACAGTGGAGTACTTC. It specifies CASSSRTVEYF.

The chain employs TRBV4-1 and TRBJ1-5; D remains unclear. V lost 1 base to trimming and J lost 8 bases, with 12 bases between them. This CDR3 has 14 residues. Germline CDR1 MGHRA, CDR2 YSYEKL. CDR3 region: CASSQVAVFEPQHF. In nucleotides, the CDR3 is TGCGCCAGCAGCCAAGTCGCGGTTTTTGAGCCCCAGCATTTT.

V is TRBV4-1 and J is TRBJ2-7, with TRBD1 matching over 8 bases. V was clipped by 0 bases and J by 3 bases; unmatched bases: 7. Germline V gene lookup returns CDR1 MGHRA and CDR2 YSYEKL. CDR3 length: 16 amino acids. Written as DNA, the CDR3 is TGCGCCAGCAGCCAAGATTTCGGGACAGGCTACTACGAGCAGTACTTC. Protein: CASSQDFGTGYYEQYF.

V is TRBV14 and J is TRBJ1-3, with D unresolved. Trimming shortened V by 2 bases and J by 0 bases, and 17 bases separated the two germline ends. CDR3 length equals 18 residues. CDR1 and CDR2 (germline): SGHDN, FVKESK. The CDR3 protein is CASSQSQSPHSSGNTIYF. CDR3 DNA sequence: TGTGCCAGCAGCCAATCTCAGAGCCCCCACAGCTCTGGAAACACCATATATTTT.

This clone has more than one count but fewer than ten. This sequence joins TRBV10-1 and TRBJ1-6, with D possibly being TRBD1 (5 bases). The CDR3 is 13 amino acids. The ends were cut back, 8 bases at V and 7 bases at J, with 12 bases in the middle. Germline V CDR1 and CDR2: WNHNN, SYGVQD (reference sequence). CDR3 bases: TGCGCCAGCTCTGCAGGGCCGAATTCACCCCTCCACTTT. It encodes CASSAGPNSPLHF.

The chain has TRBV6-5 and TRBJ2-3; TRBD1 agrees at 7 bases. CDR1 is MNHEY, CDR2 SVGAGI, per germline. The V segment lost 6 bases and the J segment 6 bases; nucleotides outside the gene matches: 12. CDR3 size: 15 residues. The CDR3 DNA is TGTGCCAGCAGGCGTAAACAGGGGTGGATGGATACGCAGTATTTT. Protein: CASRRKQGWMDTQYF.

The V gene is TRBV6-5, the J gene TRBJ2-2; TRBD2 is a possible D gene (5 bases). Germline V gene data show CDR1 as MNHEY and CDR2 as SVGAGI. This CDR3 comprises 14 residues. Trimming shortened V by 5 bases and J by 8 bases, and 15 bases separated the two germline ends. CDR3 in DNA: TGTGCCAGCAGTCCTGGACGGGAATTGGGGGAGCTGTTTTTT. Translating gives CASSPGRELGELFF.

The V gene is TRBV27, the J gene TRBJ1-1; TRBD1 aligns across 8 bases. The CDR3 consists of 15 residues. Germline V gene data show CDR1 as MNHEY and CDR2 as SMNVEV (reference sequence). Trimming removed 6 bases from V and 11 bases from J; junction bases left unmatched: 17. CDR3: CASSKSTGVGVQAFF. The DNA of the CDR3 is TGTGCCAGCAGCAAATCGACAGGGGTAGGGGTGCAGGCTTTCTTT.

CDR3 in amino acids: CATSRDRVSGYTF. The CDR3 bases are TGTGCCACCAGCAGAGATCGGGTCAGTGGCTACACCTTC. V and J are TRBV15 and TRBJ1-2; D call uncertain. Germline CDR1 and CDR2: LNHNV and YYDKDF (reference sequence). This CDR3 has 13 residues. V lost 0 bases and J lost 7, with 9 bases in between.

CDR3 in DNA: TGTGCCAGCAGCGCCTGGACAGGGGAGGGAATGGAGACCCAGTACTTC. It yields the protein CASSAWTGEGMETQYF. The rearrangement uses TRBV9 and TRBJ2-5, with 9 bases fitting TRBD1. CDR1 and CDR2 (germline): SGDLS, YYNGEE. CDR3 length: 16 residues. The V gene end was trimmed by 3 bases and the J gene end by 5 bases; junction bases not matched to a gene: 11.

V and J are TRBV25-1 and TRBJ1-6; D remains ambiguous. The ends were cut back, 5 bases at V and 3 bases at J, with 5 bases in the middle. Germline V CDR1 and CDR2: MGHDK, SYGVNS. This CDR3 region has 13 residues. The CDR3 spells CASSLSYNSPLHF. CDR3 coding DNA: TGTGCCAGCAGTCTTAGCTATAATTCACCCCTCCACTTT.

J is TRBJ2-6 and V is TRBV4-1; maybe TRBD1 (7 bases). CDR3 length: 18 residues. Germline values: CDR1 MGHRA, CDR2 YSYEKL. With 2 bases removed from V and 1 base from J, the gap between germline ends came to 15 bases. The CDR3 loop reads CASSQYQGGYSGANVLTF. CDR3 nucleotides: TGCGCCAGCAGCCAATACCAGGGGGGCTATTCTGGGGCCAACGTCCTGACTTTC.

This clone appeared once. This chain connects TRBV7-2 to TRBJ2-1; D is unclear. This CDR3 contains 14 residues. CDR1 is SGHTA and CDR2 is FQGNSA in the germline V gene. V was pared by 6 bases and J by 5 bases, with 14 bases between. As DNA, the CDR3 is TGTGCCAGCAGTTACCTTAGTGATAACAATGAGCAGTTCTTC. Translating it yields CASSYLSDNNEQFF.

This clone has more than one count but fewer than ten. The chain combines TRBV25-1 with TRBJ2-7; 7 bases are a match to TRBD1. The CDR3 is 13 residues long. CDR1 is MGHDK, CDR2 SYGVNS, per germline. Germline trimming cut 8 bases from V and 3 bases from J; bases unmatched to any gene: 7. In DNA form, the CDR3 reads TGTGCCAGCCTCGGGACAGCCGACTACGAGCAGTACTTC. The encoded protein is CASLGTADYEQYF.

The chain employs TRBV7-8 and TRBJ2-1; the match to TRBD2 covers 8 bases. The trim removed 2 bases at V and 3 bases at J, leaving 12 bases unmatched. Germline loops: CDR1 SGHVS, CDR2 FQNEAQ. This CDR3 is 18 amino acids long. CDR3 loop: CASSLSLQGLGDYNEQFF. CDR3 bases: TGTGCCAGCAGCTTATCCCTCCAGGGACTAGGGGACTACAATGAGCAGTTCTTC.

The chain uses TRBV27 and TRBJ1-1; 8 nucleotides line up with TRBD1. Germline lookup yields CDR1 MNHEY and CDR2 SMNVEV (reference sequence). This CDR3 has 13 residues. V trimming: 6 bases; J trimming: 8 bases; junction bases outside the gene matches: 8. The CDR3 nucleotides read TGTGCCAGCAGAACCATCCGACAGGGGGAAGCTTTCTTT. Amino acids: CASRTIRQGEAFF.

The rearrangement joins TRBV21-1 to TRBJ1-5; the D call TRBD1 from the table was never checked on the DNA. TRBV21-1 is tagged as a pseudogene. The CDR3 extends over 17 amino acids. The CDR3 nucleotides read TGTGCCAGCGGAGGGACAGGGATGAGAGGTTGCAATCAGCCCCAGCATTTT. It translates to CASGGTGMRGCNQPQHF.

CDR3: CATLRGTNNYGYTF. CDR3 nucleotides: TGTGCCACCCTCCGCGGGACCAATAACTATGGCTACACCTTC. J is TRBJ1-2 and V is TRBV10-3; a possible D gene is TRBD1 (5 bases). CDR1 and CDR2 from the germline V gene are ENHRY and SYGVKD. There are 14 residues in the CDR3. Trimming removed 10 bases from V and 1 base from J, with 16 bases in between.

The chain links TRBV18 to TRBJ1-5; TRBD1 matches 10 bases. V was pared by 1 base and J by 0 bases, with 3 bases of the junction left unmatched. Germline CDR1 and CDR2: KGHSH and LQKENI. This CDR3 is built from 17 residues. CDR3 coding DNA: TGTGCCAGCTCACCACGGACAGGGGGGTCTAGCAATCAGCCCCAGCATTTT. Translating gives CASSPRTGGSSNQPQHF.

J is TRBJ2-7 and V is TRBV29-1, with D possibly matching TRBD1 (5 bases). This CDR3 spans 13 amino acids. V gave up 7 bases and J gave up 3 bases, with 16 bases separating them. Germline lookup yields CDR1 SQVTM and CDR2 ANQGSEA. CDR3 sequence: CSAQGSSYYEQYF. DNA for the CDR3: TGCAGCGCTCAGGGTTCGTCCTACTACGAGCAGTACTTC.

The genes are TRBV11-2 and TRBJ2-5, with D possibly matching TRBD2 (5 bases). Trimming removed 4 bases from V and 5 bases from J, with 20 bases in between. The CDR3 covers 16 residues. Germline CDR1 is SGHAT and CDR2 is FQNNGV. CDR3 protein: CASSSVTQIGVETQYF. The CDR3 DNA is TGTGCCAGCAGCTCCGTTACTCAAATCGGGGTGGAGACCCAGTACTTC.

The V gene is TRBV6-1, the J gene TRBJ2-5, with TRBD2 matching 11 bases. V was pared by 1 base and J by 7 bases, with 8 bases of the junction left unmatched. There are 16 residues in the CDR3. From germline, CDR1 is MNHNS and CDR2 SASEGT. CDR3 sequence (DNA): TGTGCCAGCAGTGAAGTAGCGGGGGGGCCTTTAGGGACCCAGTACTTC. It encodes CASSEVAGGPLGTQYF.